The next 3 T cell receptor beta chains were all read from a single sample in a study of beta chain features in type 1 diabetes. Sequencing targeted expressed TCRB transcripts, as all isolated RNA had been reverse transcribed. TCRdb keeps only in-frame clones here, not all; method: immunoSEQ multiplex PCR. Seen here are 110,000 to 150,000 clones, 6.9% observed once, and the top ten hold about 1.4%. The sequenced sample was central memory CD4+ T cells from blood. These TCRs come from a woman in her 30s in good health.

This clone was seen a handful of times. CDR3 in DNA: TGTGCCAGCAGCGTTATCGCAGGGGGGCAGGAGACCCAGTACTTC. Protein sequence: CASSVIAGGQETQYF. The chain is built from TRBV9 and TRBJ2-5, with D tentatively TRBD1 (7 bases). Germline CDR1 reads SGDLS; CDR2 reads YYNGEE. V lost 2 bases, J lost 5 bases, and 16 bases lay in between. CDR3 length: 15 amino acids.

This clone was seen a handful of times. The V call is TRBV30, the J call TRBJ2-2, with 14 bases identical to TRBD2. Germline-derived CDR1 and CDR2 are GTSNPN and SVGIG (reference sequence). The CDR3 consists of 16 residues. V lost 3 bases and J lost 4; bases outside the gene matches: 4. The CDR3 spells CAWRMGLAGVTGELFF. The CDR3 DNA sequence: TGTGCCTGGAGAATGGGACTAGCGGGAGTCACCGGGGAGCTGTTTTTT.

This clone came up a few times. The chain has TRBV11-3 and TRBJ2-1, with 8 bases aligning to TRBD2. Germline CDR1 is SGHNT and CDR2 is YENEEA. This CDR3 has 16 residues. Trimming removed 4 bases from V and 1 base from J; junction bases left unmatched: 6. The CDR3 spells CASSSVSGSSYNEQFF. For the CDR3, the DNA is TGTGCCAGCAGCTCCGTCAGCGGGAGTTCCTACAATGAGCAGTTCTTC.